This entry lists 3 T cell receptor beta chains sequenced from one sample in a study of monozygotic twins with inflammatory bowel disease. After re-calling the 5' RACE reads, TCRdb lists one entry per CDR3 protein, DNA absent. This table holds more than 350,000 distinct CDR3 sequences. Sequencing used blood. Every receptor here comes from a human donor with ulcerative colitis or Crohn's disease, or a healthy co-twin of an affected twin (not recorded which).

The chain is built from TRBV20-1 and TRBJ2-1; TCRdb calls TRBD2, which cannot be checked without DNA. The V gene's germline CDR1 is DFQATT and CDR2 SNEGSKA (reference sequence). This CDR3 comprises 16 residues. Here the CDR3 reads CSARDWGLASYNEQFF.

This chain uses TRBV10-3 with TRBJ2-1; the TRBD1 assignment by TCRdb is unverifiable without DNA. This CDR3 is built from 15 residues. Germline assignment: CDR1 ENHRY and CDR2 SYGVKD. The CDR3 region is CAISGGAGSYNEQFF.

CDR3 residues: CASRNAGQGYEQYF. The chain recombines TRBV6-1 with TRBJ2-7; TCRdb picks TRBD1, but there is no DNA to check that call. Germline V gene lookup returns CDR1 MNHNS and CDR2 SASEGT. This CDR3 is 14 amino acids long.